Listed below are T cell receptor beta chains from one sample, sequenced in a study of T cell responses to AZD1222 COVID-19 vaccine. The table came from immunoSEQ multiplex PCR; TCRdb's copy has only in-frame clones and leaves some out. The sample holds 85,000 to 110,000 clones; roughly 91% are singletons and the top ten take under 60%. The sample was peripheral blood, taken on day 0 of AZD1222 vaccination. Source of these receptors: an adult in good health. The CDR3 runs from the conserved cysteine through the conserved F or W. Each record gives: D gene, V gene, clone size, J gene, CDR3 DNA, CDR3 protein. D genes are given only for firm matches. Clone size is given for some rows only: seen once, a few or many times, or a class if the clone is expanded.

.,TRBV18,.,TRBJ2-5,TGTGCCAGCTCATTCACCGGCGGGGAGACCCAGTACTTC,CASSFTGGETQYF
TRBD2,TRBV30,.,TRBJ2-1,TGTGCCTGGAAAGGGACTAGCGGCCGGAGCTCCTACAATGAGCAGTTCTTC,CAWKGTSGRSSYNEQFF
TRBD2,TRBV18,.,TRBJ2-1,TGTGCCAGCTCACAGACTAGCGGGAGACTAACGTCCTACAATGAGCAGTTCTTC,CASSQTSGRLTSYNEQFF
.,TRBV7-8,.,TRBJ1-1,TGTGCCAGCAGGGAAGTCCACTCGAACACTGAAGCTTTCTTT,CASREVHSNTEAFF
TRBD1,TRBV5-6,once,TRBJ2-7,TGTGCCAGCAGGACAGGGGCGGGCCTCATCTACGAGCAGTACTTC,CASRTGAGLIYEQYF
.,TRBV7-8,.,TRBJ1-4,TGTGCCAGCAGCTTGCCGGGGGTCACTAATGAAAAACTGTTTTTT,CASSLPGVTNEKLFF
TRBD2,TRBV2,.,TRBJ2-3,TGTGCCAGCAGCCTGACTAGCGGGAGGGATACGCAGTATTTT,CASSLTSGRDTQYF
.,TRBV24-1,.,TRBJ1-2,TGTGCCACCAGTGGAGGAGACACTAACTATGGCTACACCTTC,CATSGGDTNYGYTF
TRBD1,TRBV14,.,TRBJ2-7,TGTGCCAGCAGCCGACAGGGTTACGAGCAGTACTTC,CASSRQGYEQYF
.,TRBV18,.,TRBJ2-2,TGTGCCAGCTCACCGGCAGGAAATTCCGGGGAGCTGTTTTTT,CASSPAGNSGELFF
.,TRBV28,.,TRBJ2-6,TGTGCCAGCGAGAGGGCTAGCTCTGGGGCCAACGTCCTGACTTTC,CASERASSGANVLTF
.,TRBV7-9,.,TRBJ2-1,TGTGCCAGCAGCATTGCAGGGAAATTCTACAATGAGCAGTTCTTC,CASSIAGKFYNEQFF
.,TRBV7-6,.,TRBJ2-7,TGTGCCAGCAGCTCCCAGAGGGGCCCCTACGAGCAGTACTTC,CASSSQRGPYEQYF
.,TRBV5-8,.,TRBJ1-3,TGTGCCAGCAGCGTGGGACCCAAAGGCACCATATATTTT,CASSVGPKGTIYF
.,TRBV7-9,.,TRBJ1-5,TGTGCCAGCAGCCCCTTGGGGCAGGGTAGGGATCAGCCCCAGCATTTT,CASSPLGQGRDQPQHF
.,TRBV6-1,.,TRBJ1-2,TGTGCCAGCAGTGAAATTGAGGGTTCGGGGCTTAGCGGCTACACCTTC,CASSEIEGSGLSGYTF
TRBD1,TRBV10-3,.,TRBJ1-5,TGTGCCATCAGTGGTGGACAGGACAATCAGCCCCAGCATTTT,CAISGGQDNQPQHF
.,TRBV27,once,TRBJ1-1,TGTGCCAGCAGATCGGGCAGCCTGAACACTGAAGCTTTCTTT,CASRSGSLNTEAFF
TRBD2,TRBV2,.,TRBJ2-4,TGTGCCAGCACTTCCGGGACTACAAAAAACATTCAGTACTTC,CASTSGTTKNIQYF
.,TRBV10-2,.,TRBJ1-5,TGCGCCAGCACCGGGGAGAGGGACATGACCCAGCATTTT,CASTGERDMTQHF
.,TRBV6-5,.,TRBJ1-1,TGTGCCAGCAGTTACTCGTTCGCGAGAGCGAACACTGAAGCTTTCTTT,CASSYSFARANTEAFF
.,TRBV3-1/TRBV3-2,.,TRBJ1-1,TGTGCCAGCAGCCAGGGGACCGGCGGGACTGAAGCTTTCTTT,CASSQGTGGTEAFF
TRBD2,TRBV7-6,.,TRBJ2-5,TGTGCCAGCAGCTTATGGGGCACGGGAGGAGTCGAACAAGAGACCCAGTACTTC,CASSLWGTGGVEQETQYF
TRBD1,TRBV28,.,TRBJ1-2,TGTGCCAGCAGAGGATGGACAGGGGGCGCGGCAAACTATGGCTACACCTTC,CASRGWTGGAANYGYTF
TRBD1,TRBV3-1/TRBV3-2,.,TRBJ2-5,TGTGCCAGCAGCCATCGACAGGGGGAAGAGACCCAGTACTTC,CASSHRQGEETQYF
TRBD1,TRBV7-2,.,TRBJ1-2,TGTGCCAGCAGCCTGGGTACGGACAGGGGACACTATGGCTACACCTTC,CASSLGTDRGHYGYTF
TRBD2,TRBV5-1,.,TRBJ2-7,TGCGCCAGCAGCTTGAGGGGACTAGCGGACCCCCCTGGTTGGCAGTACTTC,CASSLRGLADPPGWQYF
TRBD1,TRBV19,.,TRBJ1-4,TGTGCCAGTAGTCGAAGCCGGGACAGTACTGAAAAACTGTTTTTT,CASSRSRDSTEKLFF
TRBD1,TRBV4-3,.,TRBJ1-5,TGCGCCAGCAGCCGGGACAGGGGGCGTCAGCCCCAGCATTTT,CASSRDRGRQPQHF
.,TRBV5-1,.,TRBJ2-1,TGCGCCAGCAGCCCTGCGGAGGGAAATCCCTACAATGAGCAGTTCTTC,CASSPAEGNPYNEQFF
.,TRBV7-2,.,TRBJ2-3,TGTGCCAGCAGCTTAGCCAGGGGCCAACAGGGTCTTACGCAGTATTTT,CASSLARGQQGLTQYF
TRBD1,TRBV6-5,.,TRBJ1-6,TGTGCCAGCAGCCTATCGACAGGGAGCACTTCACCCCTCCACTTT,CASSLSTGSTSPLHF
.,TRBV6-1,.,TRBJ1-5,TGTGCCAGCAGTTATGGCCGGCCCCAGCATTTT,CASSYGRPQHF
.,TRBV12-5,.,TRBJ2-2,TGTGCTAGTGGTTTGGCCCTAGGGAGAGGAGGGCGGAACACCGGGGAGCTGTTTTTT,CASGLALGRGGRNTGELFF
TRBD1,TRBV7-2,few,TRBJ1-2,TGTGCCAGCAGCTTAGGGTCCCACTCCAGGGGGCAAAGCTATGGCTACACCTTC,CASSLGSHSRGQSYGYTF
.,TRBV20-1,.,TRBJ2-3,TGCAGTGCTGGATACCGGGGGTATTTT,CSAGYRGYF
.,TRBV2,.,TRBJ2-7,TGTGCCAGCAGCCTCCGGGTGGTCTACGAGCAGTACTTC,CASSLRVVYEQYF